These 20 T cell receptor beta chains were sequenced from one sample in a study of regulatory T cells in long-lasting Graves disease. As to time point: persistent/refractory GD, antithyroid drugs over 5 years with positive TRAb. Extracted RNA from PBMCs served as the source of the TCR library. To make TCR beta libraries, researchers used iRepertoire HTBI primers and Arm-PCR of CDR3 regions. TCRdb used MiXCR to reprocess the multiplex PCR reads, holding one entry per CDR3 protein. This table holds more than 300,000 distinct CDR3 sequences, approximately 25% found once. The sample consisted of peripheral blood mononuclear cells (PBMCs), taken when the disease was refractory, from a patient treated with antithyroid drugs. The receptors shown here come from a woman in her forties with Graves disease.

Remarks on this clonotype: A read error may explain this, as a much larger clone is one base away. The rearrangement joins TRBV2 to TRBJ1-1, with unresolved D. The CDR3 consists of 12 residues. Looked up from germline, CDR1 is SNHLY and CDR2 is FYNNEI. CDR3 sequence: CASSELNAEAFF. The CDR3 DNA reads TGTGCCAGCAGTGAACTGAACGCTGAAGCTTTCTTT.

This clonotype was seen a few times. The chain joins TRBV5-4 to TRBJ1-6; D perhaps matches TRBD1 (5 bases). Germline V CDR1 and CDR2: SGHNT, YYREEE (reference sequence). The V end was cut by 1 base, the J end by 6 bases, with 11 bases between. The CDR3 runs 15 residues. Here the CDR3 reads CASSLYAGLNSPLHF. The DNA for the CDR3 is TGTGCCAGCAGCTTGTACGCAGGGCTTAATTCACCCCTCCACTTT.

The V and J genes are TRBV6-1 and TRBJ1-5; D is unresolved. V dropped 10 bases and J dropped 2 bases, with 21 bases sitting between them. The CDR3 has 16 residues. CDR1 MNHNS and CDR2 SASEGT come from the germline V gene. This chain's CDR3 is CATRQSDLRGNQPQHF. As DNA, the CDR3 is TGTGCCACGCGGCAGTCAGACCTGAGGGGCAATCAGCCCCAGCATTTT.

This chain uses TRBV6-5 with TRBJ2-7; D gene unclear. This CDR3 comprises 12 residues. V was cut by 2 bases and J by 6 bases, with 8 bases left in between. Germline V gene lookup returns CDR1 MNHEY and CDR2 SVGAGI. CDR3 nucleotide sequence: TGTGCCAGCAGTTACGCGTGGGGCGAGCAGTACTTC. It is translated as CASSYAWGEQYF.

This clonotype has a handful of counts. The genes are TRBV2 and TRBJ2-5; no clear D. This CDR3 contains 17 residues. Germline loops: CDR1 SNHLY, CDR2 FYNNEI. V was pared by 5 bases and J by 4 bases, with 23 bases between. The CDR3 spells CASSYSILLGSGETQYF. CDR3 coding DNA: TGTGCCAGCAGTTACTCGATATTGCTTGGTTCTGGAGAGACCCAGTACTTC.

In its sample, this clonotype was seen many times. The V and J genes are TRBV5-1 and TRBJ1-3; D might be TRBD1 (5 bases). Trimming removed 4 bases from V and 3 bases from J, with 14 bases in between. The CDR3 sequence is 15 residues long. From germline, CDR1 is SGHRS and CDR2 YFSETQ. As DNA, the CDR3 is TGCGCCAGCAGCATCCTCGGGACGGTTGGAAACACCATATATTTT. Translation gives CASSILGTVGNTIYF.

A single count supports this clonotype. An end of the junction differs from the germline gene, which may be a read error. The chain uses TRBV7-7 and TRBJ2-7; TRBD2 aligns across 13 bases. CDR3 length: 15 residues. CDR1 is SSHAT and CDR2 is FNYEAQ in the germline V gene (reference sequence). CDR3 DNA: TGTGCTAGCAGCTTGGGGACTAGCGGGACTTCCGAGCAGTACTTC. It is translated as CASSLGTSGTSEQYF.

This clonotype was seen at least ten times. DNA of the CDR3: TGTGCCAGCAGTCAAGCCGGGACAGGGTGGGAAAAACTGTTTTTT. Its protein product is CASSQAGTGWEKLFF. The V and J genes are TRBV28 and TRBJ1-4; 9 bases are a match to TRBD1. Trimming at V came to 5 bases and at J to 8 bases, leaving 9 bases not matched to a gene. CDR3 length equals 15 residues. CDR1 MDHEN and CDR2 SYDVKM come from the germline V gene.

This chain uses TRBV6-1 with TRBJ2-4, with 10 bases fitting TRBD1. Germline loops: CDR1 MNHNS, CDR2 SASEGT. Trimming cost V 7 bases and J 8 bases; bases outside gene matches: 26. This CDR3 has 20 residues. The CDR3 DNA is TGTGCCAGCATAGCCTTAATGGGACAGGGGCTAAAGAGGATCTCGGACATTCAGTACTTC. This sequence encodes CASIALMGQGLKRISDIQYF.

The V and J genes are TRBV4-3 and TRBJ2-7; D is possibly TRBD2 (6 bases). Germline assignment: CDR1 LGHNA and CDR2 YSLEER. The V gene lost 0 bases and the J gene lost 2 bases, with 14 bases spanning the gap. This CDR3 is 16 amino acids long. This CDR3 reads CASSQEKGTLTYEQYF. CDR3 DNA: TGCGCCAGCAGCCAAGAGAAAGGGACTCTCACCTACGAGCAGTACTTC.

V gene TRBV27 combines with J gene TRBJ1-2; possibly TRBD1 for D (5 bases). There are 14 residues in the CDR3. CDR1 and CDR2 from the germline V gene are MNHEY and SMNVEV (reference sequence). Trimming pared 4 bases from V and 5 bases from J, leaving 14 bases between. CDR3 bases: TGTGCCAGCAGTTACCAGGGACCCGATTATGGCTACACCTTC. The encoded protein is CASSYQGPDYGYTF.

This clonotype was seen ten or more times. The chain recombines TRBV28 with TRBJ1-5; TRBD1 agrees at 10 bases. CDR1 is MDHEN and CDR2 is SYDVKM in the germline V gene. This CDR3 is built from 15 residues. The junction had 8 bases not matched to a gene; V was cut back by 4 bases and J by 8 bases. This CDR3 reads CASSYRTGGIKPQHF. In DNA, the CDR3 is TGTGCCAGCAGTTACCGGACAGGGGGTATTAAGCCCCAGCATTTT.

Many counts were recorded for this clonotype. This sequence joins TRBV7-2 and TRBJ2-7, with 12 nucleotides matching TRBD2. Germline assignment: CDR1 SGHTA and CDR2 FQGNSA. V lost 7 bases and J lost 2; bases outside the gene matches: 9. The CDR3 is 16 amino acids. CDR3 nucleotides: TGTGCCAGCACCTTGCGACTAGCGGGAGTACCCTACGAGCAGTACTTC. Protein: CASTLRLAGVPYEQYF.

The chain carries TRBV3-1 and TRBJ1-6; tentatively, D is TRBD1 (5 bases). The germline V gene has CDR1 LGHDT and CDR2 YNNKEL (reference sequence). With 0 bases removed from V and 9 bases from J, the gap between germline ends came to 6 bases. This CDR3 is 13 amino acids long. The CDR3 DNA is TGTGCCAGCAGCCAAGACGGGGGTTCACCCCTCCACTTT. It yields the protein CASSQDGGSPLHF.

In this sample, this clonotype turned up many times. The chain combines TRBV28 with TRBJ2-6; 8 nucleotides align to TRBD2. Germline V gene lookup returns CDR1 MDHEN and CDR2 SYDVKM. The CDR3 runs 15 residues. The junction had 3 bases not matched to a gene; V was cut back by 6 bases and J by 2 bases. CDR3 DNA sequence: TGTGCCAGCAGCGGGGGGGGGACTGGGGCCAACGTCCTGACTTTC. This encodes CASSGGGTGANVLTF.

The chain is built from TRBV5-4 and TRBJ2-2; either TRBD1 or TRBD2 may fit D (6 bases each). The CDR3 runs to 15 residues. V shed 1 base and J shed 7 bases, with 14 bases lying between them. Germline V gene data show CDR1 as SGHNT and CDR2 as YYREEE (reference sequence). CDR3 coding DNA: TGTGCCAGCAGCTTGCTAGGGGGGCAGGACGGGGAGCTGTTTTTT. This gives the protein CASSLLGGQDGELFF.

This clonotype was counted a few times. The V call is TRBV27, the J call TRBJ1-4; D unresolved. The CDR3 is made up of 13 amino acids. CDR1 and CDR2 from the germline V gene are MNHEY and SMNVEV (reference sequence). V gave up 6 bases and J gave up 4 bases, with 9 bases separating them. The CDR3 sequence: CASRFLFNEKLFF. DNA of the CDR3: TGTGCCAGCAGATTCTTATTTAATGAAAAACTGTTTTTT.

In this sample, this clonotype turned up a few times. The chain links TRBV30 to TRBJ1-1; possible D gene TRBD1, 5 bases. CDR3 length: 12 residues. Germline assignment: CDR1 GTSNPN and CDR2 SVGIG (reference sequence). V lost 4 bases, J lost 5 bases, and 11 bases lay in between. CDR3 loop: CAWIRGLTEAFF. The DNA of the CDR3 is TGTGCCTGGATAAGGGGTTTGACTGAAGCTTTCTTT.

This clonotype showed up many times. This chain joins TRBV20-1 and TRBJ2-7, with TRBD1 matching 8 bases. This CDR3 is 15 amino acids long. The junction had 14 bases not matched to a gene; V was cut back by 5 bases and J by 5 bases. Germline V CDR1 and CDR2: DFQATT, SNEGSKA (reference sequence). CDR3 sequence (DNA): TGCAGTGCTTCCCAGGGGGCAGGGGGCCTTAACGAGCAGTACTTC. It is translated as CSASQGAGGLNEQYF.

This rearrangement joins TRBV19 to TRBJ2-2; no clear D. Germline CDR1 is LNHDA and CDR2 is SQIVND (reference sequence). The ends were cut back, 5 bases at V and 0 bases at J, with 16 bases in the middle. The CDR3 consists of 17 residues. The CDR3 protein is CASSPRARSSNTGELFF. The CDR3 DNA reads TGTGCCAGTAGTCCCCGGGCCCGGTCCTCGAACACCGGGGAGCTGTTTTTT. Full variable domain (outside the CDR3, taken from reference TRBV19 and TRBJ2-2): DGGITQSPKYLFRKEGQNVTLSCEQNLNHDAMYWYRQDPGQGLRLIYYSQIVNDFQKGDIAEGYSVSREKKESFPLTVTSAQKNPTAFYLCASSPRARSSNTGELFFGEGSRLTVL.